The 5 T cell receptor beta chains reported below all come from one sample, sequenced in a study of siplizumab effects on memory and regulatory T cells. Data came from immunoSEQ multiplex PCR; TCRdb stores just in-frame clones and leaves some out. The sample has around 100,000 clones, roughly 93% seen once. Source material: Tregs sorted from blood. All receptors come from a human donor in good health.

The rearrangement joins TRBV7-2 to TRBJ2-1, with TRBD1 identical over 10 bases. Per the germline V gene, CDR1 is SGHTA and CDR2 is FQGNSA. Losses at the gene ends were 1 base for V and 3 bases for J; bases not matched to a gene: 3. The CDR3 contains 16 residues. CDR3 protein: CASSLGDRGFYNEQFF. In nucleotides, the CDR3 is TGTGCCAGCAGCTTAGGGGACAGGGGTTTCTACAATGAGCAGTTCTTC.

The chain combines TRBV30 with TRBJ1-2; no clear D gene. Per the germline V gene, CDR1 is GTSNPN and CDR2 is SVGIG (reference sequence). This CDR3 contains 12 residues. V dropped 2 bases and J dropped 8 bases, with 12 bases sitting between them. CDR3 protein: CAWSPGPLGYTF. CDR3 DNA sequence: TGTGCCTGGAGTCCTGGACCCTTGGGCTACACCTTC. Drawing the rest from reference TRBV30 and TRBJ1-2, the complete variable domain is SQTIHQWPATLVQPVGSPLSLECTVEGTSNPNLYWYRQAAGRGLQLLFYSVGIGQISSEVPQNLSASRPQDRQFILSSKKLLLSDSGFYLCAWSPGPLGYTFGSGTRLTVV.

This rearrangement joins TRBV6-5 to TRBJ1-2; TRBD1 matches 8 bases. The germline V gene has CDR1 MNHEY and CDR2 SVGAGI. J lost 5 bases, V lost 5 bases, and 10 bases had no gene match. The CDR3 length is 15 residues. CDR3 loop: CASSPGTGAWYGYTF. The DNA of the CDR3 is TGTGCCAGCAGTCCCGGGACAGGAGCCTGGTATGGCTACACCTTC.

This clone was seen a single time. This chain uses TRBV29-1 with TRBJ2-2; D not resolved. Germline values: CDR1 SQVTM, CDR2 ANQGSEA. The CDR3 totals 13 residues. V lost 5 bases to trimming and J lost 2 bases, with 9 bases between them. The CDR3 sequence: CSVRQTNTGELFF. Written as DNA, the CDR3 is TGCAGCGTTCGCCAGACTAACACCGGGGAGCTGTTTTTT.

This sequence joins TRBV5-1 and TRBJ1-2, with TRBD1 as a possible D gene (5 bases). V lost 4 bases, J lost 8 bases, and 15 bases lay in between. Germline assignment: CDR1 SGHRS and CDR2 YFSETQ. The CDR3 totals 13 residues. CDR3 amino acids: CASSAGSQGGYTF. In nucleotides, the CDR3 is TGCGCCAGCAGCGCGGGCAGTCAGGGCGGCTACACCTTC.